The sequence of this T cell receptor beta chain was determined in a study of cytomegalovirus exposure and HLA in healthy donors. This CDR3 has 13 amino acids. The germline CDR1 and CDR2 sequences are WSHSY and SAAADI. J gave up 7 bases and V 9 bases, and 6 bases lay outside the gene matches. Study-level findings and limits: For most TCR sequences rarity was the rule, although some public TCRs occurred in many donors. The study put roughly 160 TCR beta chains on its list as cytomegalovirus-associated. Reported results showed that the classifier diagnosed cytomegalovirus status with high specificity and sensitivity. The tendency of first-cohort TCR clusters to co-occur in the 120 or so validation repertoires emerged from a later analysis.

Using immunoSEQ multiplex PCR, the repertoire was profiled, and TCRdb retains in-frame clones only, with some absent. The sample records roughly 120,000 clones, over 85% being singletons. In regard to this clone: Its specificity is not known.

The chain combines TRBV10-2 with TRBJ1-6; 7 bases map to TRBD1. Sequenced input: PBMCs. The origin of this receptor is a young man in good health and CMV-seronegative. The CDR3 nucleotides are TGCGCCAGTTCGACAGGGTACAATTCACCCCTCCACTTT. Its translation: CASSTGYNSPLHF.